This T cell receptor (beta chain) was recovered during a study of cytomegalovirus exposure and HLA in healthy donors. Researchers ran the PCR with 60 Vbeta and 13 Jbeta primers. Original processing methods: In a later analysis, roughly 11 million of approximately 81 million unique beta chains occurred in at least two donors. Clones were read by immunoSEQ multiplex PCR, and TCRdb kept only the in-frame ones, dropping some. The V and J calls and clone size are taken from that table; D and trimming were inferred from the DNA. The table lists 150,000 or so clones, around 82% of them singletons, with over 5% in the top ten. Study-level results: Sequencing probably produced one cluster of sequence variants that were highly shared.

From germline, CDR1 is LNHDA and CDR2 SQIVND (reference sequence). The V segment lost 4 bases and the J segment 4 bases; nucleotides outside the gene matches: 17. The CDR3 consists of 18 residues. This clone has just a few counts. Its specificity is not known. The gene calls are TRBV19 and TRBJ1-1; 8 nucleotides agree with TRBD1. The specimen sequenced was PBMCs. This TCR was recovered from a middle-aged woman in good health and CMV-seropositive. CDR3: CASSRPGQAMVGLTEAFF. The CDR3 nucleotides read TGTGCCAGTAGTAGACCGGGACAGGCAATGGTGGGGCTCACTGAAGCTTTCTTT.